One and the same sample provided the 31 T cell receptor beta chains below, sequenced in a study of Graves' ophthalmopathy and Graves' hyperthyroidism. From RNA, the CDR3 regions of TCR beta chains were amplified and sequenced. HTBI primers served in a first-round RT-PCR, which a second-round multiplex PCR followed. In TCRdb, the multiplex PCR reads were re-called with MiXCR into one record per CDR3 protein. Of 450,000 to 600,000 distinct CDR3 sequences listed, 35% to 40% are singletons. The specimen sequenced was peripheral blood or thyroid tissue (not recorded which). Receptor source: an adult man with Graves' hyperthyroidism.

There are many counts of this clonotype. In nucleotides, the CDR3 is TGCGCCAGCAGCACGGGACAGGGCCTTAGCGAGCAGTACTTC. It encodes CASSTGQGLSEQYF. This chain links TRBV5-1 with TRBJ2-7; 9 bases line up with TRBD1. V shed 4 bases, J shed 6 bases, and the junction held 8 bases outside the gene matches. Germline values: CDR1 SGHRS, CDR2 YFSETQ. The CDR3 has 14 residues.

The chain recombines TRBV7-2 with TRBJ2-7; D is perhaps TRBD1 or TRBD2 (6 bases each). Germline V gene data show CDR1 as SGHTA and CDR2 as FQGNSA. Trimming removed 1 base from V and 3 bases from J, with 13 bases in between. This CDR3 contains 15 residues. The CDR3 loop reads CASSLGGGGGYEQYF. CDR3 DNA sequence: TGTGCCAGCAGCTTAGGCGGAGGGGGTGGCTACGAGCAGTACTTC.

The gene calls are TRBV11-2 and TRBJ2-7, with D unresolved. V lost 5 bases, J lost 5 bases, and 16 bases lay in between. Germline lookup yields CDR1 SGHAT and CDR2 FQNNGV. CDR3 length equals 14 residues. CDR3 nucleotide sequence: TGTGCCAGCAGCCAAGATGTTTATCCCAACGAGCAGTACTTC. This sequence encodes CASSQDVYPNEQYF.

The V call is TRBV7-2, the J call TRBJ1-4; TRBD1 matches at 8 bases. This CDR3 comprises 16 residues. V lost 5 bases to trimming and J lost 7 bases; unmatched junction nucleotides: 12. Germline lookup yields CDR1 SGHTA and CDR2 FQGNSA. The CDR3 loop reads CASSPGRGRGLEKLFF. The CDR3 coding sequence is TGTGCCAGCAGCCCAGGGAGGGGCAGGGGGCTTGAAAAACTGTTTTTT.

This clonotype showed up many times. CDR3 residues: CASSAPGLMNTGELFF. CDR3 nucleotides: TGTGCCAGCAGCGCCCCGGGACTCATGAACACCGGGGAGCTGTTTTTT. This chain links TRBV9 with TRBJ2-2; possibly TRBD2 for D (6 bases). Germline-derived CDR1 and CDR2 are SGDLS and YYNGEE. The V and J ends lost 3 bases and 1 base respectively, with 13 bases between them. This CDR3 is built from 16 residues.

In the case of this clonotype: One end of the junction is discordant with germline, which a read error may explain. The chain has TRBV24-1 and TRBJ1-2; D call uncertain. The length of the CDR3 is 10 residues. From germline, CDR1 is KGHDR and CDR2 SFDVKD. As DNA, the CDR3 is TGTGCCAACAGTAACTATGGCTACACCTTC. Translated, it gives CANSNYGYTF.

This clonotype showed up many times. The chain links TRBV7-9 to TRBJ2-7; D unresolved. Germline V gene data show CDR1 as SEHNR and CDR2 as FQNEAQ (reference sequence). This CDR3 spans 12 amino acids. V dropped 3 bases and J dropped 5 bases, with 8 bases sitting between them. CDR3 nucleotides: TGTGCCAGCAGCTTTAATTTCGACGAGCAGTACTTC. It translates to CASSFNFDEQYF. The variable domain in full, with the rest retrieved from reference TRBV7-9 and TRBJ2-7, is DTGVSQNPRHKITKRGQNVTFRCDPISEHNRLYWYRQTLGQGPEFLTYFQNEAQLEKSRLLSDRFSAERPKGSFSTLEIQRTEQGDSAMYLCASSFNFDEQYFGPGTRLTVT.

The J gene is TRBJ2-7, the V gene TRBV25-1, with 12 bases identical to TRBD1. Per the germline V gene, CDR1 is MGHDK and CDR2 is SYGVNS. CDR3 length equals 12 residues. This CDR3 is CARGDRGHEQYF. In DNA form, the CDR3 reads TGTGCTAGAGGGGACAGGGGGCACGAGCAGTACTTC.

This sequence joins TRBV7-8 and TRBJ1-4; D is ambiguous. The germline V gene encodes CDR1 SGHVS and CDR2 FQNEAQ. The V gene lost 1 base and the J gene lost 5 bases, with 17 bases spanning the gap. CDR3 size: 17 residues. The CDR3 is CASSLEAALSVNEKLFF. The CDR3 DNA sequence: TGTGCCAGCAGCTTAGAGGCCGCGTTAAGCGTGAATGAAAAACTGTTTTTT. The whole variable domain, filled in from reference TRBV7-8 and TRBJ1-4, reads GAGVSQSPRYKVAKRGQDVALRCDPISGHVSLFWYQQALGQGPEFLTYFQNEAQLDKSGLPSDRFFAERPEGSVSTLKIQRTQQEDSAVYLCASSLEAALSVNEKLFFGSGTQLSVL.

This clonotype was observed many times. The chain couples TRBV2 to TRBJ1-5; D might be TRBD1 (5 bases). The CDR3 is 15 amino acids. The V gene's germline CDR1 is SNHLY and CDR2 FYNNEI. Trimming shortened V by 1 base and J by 4 bases, and 11 bases separated the two germline ends. The CDR3 coding sequence is TGTGCCAGCAGTGAAGATCGGTCAGGGAATCAGCCCCAGCATTTT. Translation: CASSEDRSGNQPQHF.

This clonotype has a count of ten or more. V gene TRBV29-1 combines with J gene TRBJ1-5; no clear D gene. The V end lost 1 base, the J end lost 2 bases, and 24 bases lay between the germline ends. Germline V gene sequence: CDR1 SQVTM, CDR2 ANQGSEA. CDR3 size: 19 residues. This CDR3 is CSVEVELSSGQEGNQPQHF. In DNA form, the CDR3 reads TGCAGCGTTGAAGTGGAATTATCGTCCGGGCAGGAGGGCAATCAGCCCCAGCATTTT.

The genes are TRBV25-1 and TRBJ2-3, with a tentative D call TRBD1 (7 bases). Germline-derived CDR1 and CDR2 are MGHDK and SYGVNS. The CDR3 consists of 15 residues. Trimming removed 5 bases from V and 1 base from J, with 13 bases in between. As DNA, the CDR3 is TGTGCCAGCAGTTTCCGCAGGGGGGGCACAGATACGCAGTATTTT. Translated: CASSFRRGGTDTQYF.

This clonotype was observed at least ten times. A much larger clone sits a single nucleotide away, making a read error possible. This rearrangement joins TRBV9 to TRBJ1-1; no clear D gene. The V gene's germline CDR1 is SGDLS and CDR2 YYNGEE. V was clipped by 1 base and J by 1 base, with 5 bases between them. CDR3 length: 13 residues. The CDR3 region has the DNA TGTGCCAGCAGCGTATGGGGGAACACTGAAGCTTTCTTT. Translated, it gives CASSVWGNTEAFF.

A word on this clonotype: This sequence may be a read error, since a much larger clone differs from it by one base. The chain is built from TRBV4-3 and TRBJ2-7, with TRBD2 as a possible D gene (5 bases). CDR3 size: 15 residues. Germline CDR1 LGHNA, CDR2 YSLEER. CDR3 bases: TGCGCCAGCAACCAAGTCCCGACCGGGACCTACGAGCAGTACTTC. Protein: CASNQVPTGTYEQYF.

The sample holds many counts of this clonotype. The chain has TRBV12-3 or TRBV12-4 and TRBJ2-2, with D unresolved. This CDR3 contains 14 residues. Trimming took off 3 bases at V and 7 bases at J, with 12 bases between the two ends. The CDR3 DNA reads as TGTGCCAGCAGTTTCAGGCCTGGGATCGGGGAGCTGTTTTTT. Amino acids: CASSFRPGIGELFF.

The rearrangement joins TRBV12-5 to TRBJ1-4; D might be TRBD1 (5 bases). The CDR3 loop spans 18 amino acids. CDR1 is LGHNT and CDR2 is FRNRAP in the germline V gene. The V end was cut by 0 bases, the J end by 6 bases, with 20 bases between. The DNA of the CDR3 is TGTGCTAGTGGTTTGGTACTCGGGACGGAAGAGCAGTATGAAAAACTGTTTTTT. This gives the protein CASGLVLGTEEQYEKLFF. Based on the CDR3 plus reference TRBV12-5 and TRBJ1-4, the full variable domain is DARVTQTPRHKVTEMGQEVTMRCQPILGHNTVFWYRQTMMQGLELLAYFRNRAPLDDSGMPKDRFSAEMPDATLATLKIQPSEPRDSAVYFCASGLVLGTEEQYEKLFFGSGTQLSVL.

The V call is TRBV20-1, the J call TRBJ1-1; 8 bases agree with TRBD1. With 6 bases clipped from V and 7 bases from J, the junction kept 22 bases outside the gene matches. This CDR3 spans 17 amino acids. Germline assignment: CDR1 DFQATT and CDR2 SNEGSKA (reference sequence). For the CDR3, the DNA is TGCAGTGCCAGCAGCCCGGTCCCCGGGACAGGACCATTTGAAGCTTTCTTT. This gives the protein CSASSPVPGTGPFEAFF.

On this clonotype itself: A read error may explain this, as a much larger clone is one base away. This sequence joins TRBV7-9 and TRBJ1-3, with D unresolved. The CDR3 contains 15 residues. Germline CDR1 is SEHNR and CDR2 is FQNEAQ (reference sequence). Trimming left V 2 bases short and J 0 bases short, with 8 bases between. Here the CDR3 DNA reads TGTGCCAGCAGCTTAACCCGGGACTCTGGAAACACCATATATTTT. This codes for CASSLTRDSGNTIYF.

This clonotype was observed many times. V is TRBV4-2 and J is TRBJ2-2; maybe TRBD1 (6 bases). The CDR3 has 16 residues. With 0 bases removed from V and 0 bases from J, the gap between germline ends came to 8 bases. Germline V gene data show CDR1 as LGHNA and CDR2 as YNFKEQ. CDR3 region: CASSQDRGSNTGELFF. The CDR3 region has the DNA TGTGCCAGCAGCCAAGACAGGGGTTCGAACACCGGGGAGCTGTTTTTT.

To note about this clonotype: A much bigger clone sits one base away, suggesting this may be a read error. The chain joins TRBV2 to TRBJ1-2, with D uncertain. Per germline, CDR1 SNHLY and CDR2 FYNNEI. There are 13 residues in the CDR3. The CDR3 protein is CASGRDGFYDYTF. The CDR3 DNA follows: TGTGCTAGTGGCAGAGACGGATTCTATGACTACACCTTC.

This clonotype was recorded many times. V is TRBV6-5 and J is TRBJ1-1, with D hard to call. In germline, CDR1 is MNHEY, CDR2 SVGAGI. This CDR3 has 14 residues. V dropped 5 bases and J dropped 2 bases, with 12 bases sitting between them. CDR3 coding DNA: TGTGCCAGCAGTAACCCTCAACTCAACACTGAAGCTTTCTTT. Encoded protein: CASSNPQLNTEAFF.

The chain links TRBV25-1 to TRBJ2-5; D may be TRBD2 (5 bases). Trimming removed 8 bases from V and 6 bases from J, with 13 bases in between. This CDR3 is 12 amino acids long. Germline V gene lookup returns CDR1 MGHDK and CDR2 SYGVNS. The CDR3 protein is CASGTSGQTQYF. The CDR3 DNA is TGTGCCAGCGGTACTAGTGGGCAGACCCAGTACTTC.

In regard to this clonotype: A much larger clone differs from this one at a single base, so this may be a read error. The chain has TRBV29-1 and TRBJ1-2; D is uncertain. Trimming removed 7 bases from V and 2 bases from J, with 8 bases in between. The germline V gene encodes CDR1 SQVTM and CDR2 ANQGSEA. The CDR3 spans 11 residues. The CDR3 coding sequence is TGCAGCGCCCCGGCAAACTATGGCTACACCTTC. This codes for CSAPANYGYTF. The whole variable domain, remainder taken from reference TRBV29-1 and TRBJ1-2, is SAVISQKPSRDICQRGTSLTIQCQVDSQVTMMFWYRQQPGQSLTLIATANQGSEATYESGFVIDKFPISRPNLTFSTLTVSNMSPEDSSIYLCSAPANYGYTFGSGTRLTVV.

This clonotype has a count of ten or more. The gene calls are TRBV3-1 and TRBJ1-5; no firm D call. Germline values: CDR1 LGHDT, CDR2 YNNKEL (reference sequence). CDR3 size: 13 residues. The V end was cut by 4 bases, the J end by 4 bases, with 8 bases between. CDR3 residues: CASSPNVNQPQHF. The CDR3 DNA is TGTGCCAGCAGCCCAAACGTTAATCAGCCCCAGCATTTT.

The CDR3, as DNA: TGCAGCGTTGTAGGCTTGTTTGCCTACGAGCAGTACTTC. Protein sequence: CSVVGLFAYEQYF. The chain employs TRBV29-1 and TRBJ2-7; D gene uncertain. Germline lookup yields CDR1 SQVTM and CDR2 ANQGSEA. The CDR3 length is 13 residues. Trimming removed 4 bases from V and 2 bases from J, with 12 bases in between.

This clonotype was observed many times. J is TRBJ2-2 and V is TRBV10-2, with TRBD2 matching 9 bases. The V gene end was trimmed by 3 bases and the J gene end by 6 bases; junction bases not matched to a gene: 5. In germline, CDR1 is WSHSY, CDR2 SAAADI. This CDR3 is built from 15 residues. CDR3 in amino acids: CASSELAGGAGELFF. The CDR3 bases are TGCGCCAGCAGTGAACTAGCGGGTGGGGCCGGGGAGCTGTTTTTT.

This clonotype was detected ten times or more. CDR3 DNA sequence: TGTGCCAGCAGTTCGTTGGACAGACACTATGGCTACACCTTC. Encoded protein: CASSSLDRHYGYTF. The chain has TRBV6-2 or TRBV6-3 and TRBJ1-2; TRBD1 is a possible D gene (6 bases). The CDR3 has 14 residues. V gave up 4 bases and J gave up 3 bases, with 12 bases separating them. Germline-derived CDR1 and CDR2 are MNHEY and SVGEGT.

The chain combines TRBV29-1 with TRBJ2-2; 7 nucleotides match TRBD1. CDR1 SQVTM and CDR2 ANQGSEA come from the germline V gene. The CDR3 sequence is 14 residues long. The J segment lost 3 bases and the V segment lost 5 bases, leaving 6 bases of the junction unmatched. CDR3 region: CSVRQGSYTGELFF. The CDR3 nucleotides read TGCAGCGTTCGACAGGGTAGTTACACCGGGGAGCTGTTTTTT.

The J gene is TRBJ1-1, the V gene TRBV29-1; D ambiguous. The CDR3 totals 13 residues. Deletions cut 8 bases from V and 7 bases from J, with 20 bases between. CDR1 is SQVTM and CDR2 is ANQGSEA in the germline V gene. The chain's CDR3 is CSPYSGQKGEAFF. In DNA form, the CDR3 reads TGCAGCCCCTACTCCGGGCAGAAGGGTGAAGCTTTCTTT.

This rearrangement joins TRBV29-1 to TRBJ2-7, with 7 bases that match TRBD1. The CDR3 spans 12 residues. Looked up from germline, CDR1 is SQVTM and CDR2 is ANQGSEA. Germline trimming cut 8 bases from V and 3 bases from J; bases unmatched to any gene: 7. Here the CDR3 reads CSHEDRSYEQYF. The CDR3 nucleotides are TGCAGCCACGAGGACAGGAGCTACGAGCAGTACTTC.

The chain employs TRBV7-8 and TRBJ1-1; possible D gene TRBD1, 5 bases. The CDR3 runs to 15 residues. V was clipped by 2 bases and J by 2 bases, with 12 bases between them. The V gene's germline CDR1 is SGHVS and CDR2 FQNEAQ. The CDR3 spells CASSLFQGPNTEAFF. The CDR3 DNA reads as TGTGCCAGCAGCTTATTCCAGGGCCCTAACACTGAAGCTTTCTTT.